This entry features one TCR beta chain sequence. This specimen comes from a study of blood T cell repertoires in COVID-19. TCRdb's table, derived via immunoSEQ multiplex PCR, lists solely in-frame clones and lacks some. In the table there are 99,000 or so clones, 91% of which are singletons. The germline V gene encodes CDR1 SGHAT and CDR2 FQNNGV. V was trimmed by 1 base and J by 6 bases, leaving 19 bases between them. The CDR3 loop spans 16 amino acids. The receptor was derived from a human donor in a cohort sampled during active COVID-19. J is TRBJ2-7 and V is TRBV11-2, with D unresolved. The sample was peripheral blood. The CDR3 here is CASSLVSTSRSLEQYF. The CDR3 coding sequence is TGTGCCAGCAGCTTAGTCTCTACGAGCCGATCTCTCGAGCAGTACTTC.